The 18 T cell receptor beta chains presented below share a single source sample, sequenced in a study of T cell repertoires in cytomegalovirus infection. One entry per CDR3 protein results from TCRdb running MiXCR on the reads. The table has fewer than 550,000 distinct CDR3 sequences, approximately 26% seen once. Sequenced input: PBMCs. These TCRs come from a human donor in good health (CMV status not recorded). Some clones in this sample may be carry-over from other donors' samples.

This clonotype was observed a handful of times. This chain connects TRBV11-2 to TRBJ2-3; D is ambiguous. Trimming cost V 1 base and J 2 bases, with 10 bases left between them. Germline values: CDR1 SGHAT, CDR2 FQNNGV. The CDR3 totals 15 residues. CDR3 in amino acids: CASSLGARTTDTQYF. As DNA, the CDR3 is TGTGCCAGCAGCTTAGGTGCGCGCACCACAGATACGCAGTATTTT.

The chain carries TRBV28 and TRBJ2-5; 11 positions match TRBD1. This CDR3 spans 14 amino acids. The germline gives CDR1 MDHEN, CDR2 SYDVKM. With V trimmed by 7 bases and J by 5 bases, 6 bases remained unmatched. CDR3 residues: CASIGDRGAETQYF. DNA of the CDR3: TGTGCCAGCATCGGGGACAGGGGGGCGGAGACCCAGTACTTC.

J is TRBJ2-1 and V is TRBV15, with TRBD1 identical over 8 bases. V lost 0 bases and J lost 2; bases outside the gene matches: 18. The germline gives CDR1 LNHNV, CDR2 YYDKDF (reference sequence). The CDR3 extends over 21 amino acids. CDR3 residues: CATSRDEAGGNRGEPYNEQFF. The CDR3 region has the DNA TGTGCCACCAGCAGAGATGAGGCAGGGGGCAATAGGGGTGAGCCCTACAATGAGCAGTTCTTC.

V and J are TRBV20-1 and TRBJ1-1; D may be TRBD1 (5 bases). Trimming cost V 7 bases and J 0 bases, with 12 bases left between them. The CDR3 length is 13 residues. The germline gives CDR1 DFQATT, CDR2 SNEGSKA (reference sequence). Written as DNA, the CDR3 is TGCAGTGACCTGGACAAGATGAACACTGAAGCTTTCTTT. This sequence encodes CSDLDKMNTEAFF.

This clonotype has more than one count but fewer than ten. The rearrangement links TRBV6-1 to TRBJ2-7; 8 bases match TRBD2. Germline CDR1 and CDR2: MNHNS and SASEGT. This CDR3 region has 16 residues. After removal of 6 bases from V and 6 bases from J, the junction contained 16 bases not matched to a gene. The CDR3 sequence is CASSRLPKREKGEQYF. The CDR3 DNA reads as TGTGCCAGCAGCCGCCTTCCAAAGCGGGAGAAGGGCGAGCAGTACTTC.

This clonotype came up a few times. The rearrangement uses TRBV6-2 or TRBV6-3 and TRBJ2-1; 9 positions agree with TRBD2. The trim removed 6 bases at V and 5 bases at J, leaving 8 bases unmatched. Germline V gives CDR1 MNHEY, CDR2 SVGEGT. The CDR3 extends over 15 amino acids. This CDR3 is CASSLAGVDNNEQFF. Written as DNA, the CDR3 is TGTGCCAGCAGCTTAGCGGGAGTTGACAACAATGAGCAGTTCTTC.

CDR3 protein: CASINGGGDTQYF. DNA for the CDR3: TGTGCCAGCATCAACGGTGGGGGGGATACGCAGTATTTT. V and J are TRBV27 and TRBJ2-3; D perhaps matches TRBD2 (6 bases). The length of the CDR3 is 13 residues. With 7 bases removed from V and 6 bases from J, the gap between germline ends came to 14 bases. CDR1 is MNHEY, CDR2 SMNVEV, per germline (reference sequence).

The sample holds a few counts of this clonotype. The rearrangement uses TRBV7-9 and TRBJ1-5; D might be TRBD1 (5 bases). Germline assignment: CDR1 SEHNR and CDR2 FQNEAQ (reference sequence). Trimming stripped 5 bases from V and 6 bases from J, with 11 bases between. The CDR3 extends over 13 amino acids. The CDR3 nucleotides read TGTGCCAGCAGCCGGGGAGGGGTTCAGCCCCAGCATTTT. Its protein is CASSRGGVQPQHF.

V usage is TRBV6-2 or TRBV6-3 and J usage is TRBJ2-1; perhaps TRBD2 as D (6 bases). The CDR3 loop spans 11 amino acids. The V gene lost 5 bases and the J gene lost 7 bases, with 6 bases spanning the gap. The V gene's germline CDR1 is MNHEY and CDR2 SVGEGT. The CDR3 is CASSGGNEQFF. The DNA for the CDR3 is TGTGCCAGCAGTGGGGGGAATGAGCAGTTCTTC.

The chain links TRBV12-3 or TRBV12-4 to TRBJ2-5; TRBD1 aligns across 8 bases. The CDR3 is 17 amino acids. Trimming cost V 5 bases and J 4 bases; bases outside gene matches: 15. The CDR3 DNA reads TGTGCCAGCAGTACGGTATTTGGACAGGGTACCCGAGAGACCCAGTACTTC. Residues: CASSTVFGQGTRETQYF.

The chain has TRBV6-2 or TRBV6-3 and TRBJ2-5; 7 bases map to TRBD1. The CDR3 extends over 17 amino acids. Germline loops: CDR1 MNHEY, CDR2 SVGEGT. After removal of 4 bases from V and 0 bases from J, the junction contained 11 bases not matched to a gene. The CDR3 sequence is CASSSGPGQRDQETQYF. CDR3 nucleotides: TGTGCCAGCAGTTCCGGGCCGGGACAGAGAGACCAAGAGACCCAGTACTTC.

The chain combines TRBV6-1 with TRBJ2-1; a possible D gene is TRBD2 (6 bases). V was pared by 1 base and J by 9 bases, with 13 bases between. The V gene's germline CDR1 is MNHNS and CDR2 SASEGT. The CDR3 covers 14 residues. The CDR3 coding sequence is TGTGCCAGCAGTGAAGTAAGCGGGTCGGTTGAGCAGTTCTTC. Residues: CASSEVSGSVEQFF.

This clonotype was seen repeatedly, ten times or more. Written as DNA, the CDR3 is TGTGCTAGTGATTGGATACGTCAAGAGACCCAGTACTTC. Translation: CASDWIRQETQYF. J is TRBJ2-5 and V is TRBV12-5, with unresolved D. The CDR3 covers 13 residues. V dropped 7 bases and J dropped 2 bases, with 11 bases sitting between them. Germline values: CDR1 LGHNT, CDR2 FRNRAP.

In this sample, this clonotype turned up many times. A read error may account for a junction end that differs from germline. The chain recombines TRBV7-8 with TRBJ1-1; D might be TRBD1 (5 bases). The V gene's germline CDR1 is SGHVS and CDR2 FQNEAQ. This CDR3 is built from 17 residues. Here the CDR3 DNA reads TGTGCCAGCAGATTAGGCGGGGGGGGGGATAGGAGCACTGAAGCTTTCTTT. It translates to CASRLGGGGDRSTEAFF.

J is TRBJ1-1 and V is TRBV7-9; D not resolved. The CDR3 extends over 12 amino acids. The V gene's germline CDR1 is SEHNR and CDR2 FQNEAQ (reference sequence). Trimming shortened V by 6 bases and J by 2 bases, and 7 bases separated the two germline ends. For the CDR3, the DNA is TGTGCCAGCAGTCCCCCTAACACTGAAGCTTTCTTT. It translates to CASSPPNTEAFF.

This clonotype has more than one count but fewer than ten. The rearrangement uses TRBV10-3 and TRBJ2-6; unclear D gene. Between the trimmed V and J ends, which lost 5 bases and 4 bases, there was a span of 18 bases. The CDR3 is 17 amino acids. Germline V gene sequence: CDR1 ENHRY, CDR2 SYGVKD. The CDR3 loop is CAISPLDGSAGANVLTF. The CDR3 bases are TGTGCCATCAGTCCCCTCGATGGATCAGCCGGGGCCAACGTCCTGACTTTC.

This clonotype was seen ten or more times. The V call is TRBV7-9, the J call TRBJ1-5, with D maybe TRBD1 (6 bases). Germline CDR1 and CDR2: SEHNR and FQNEAQ (reference sequence). The CDR3 extends over 17 amino acids. The V and J ends lost 1 base and 2 bases respectively, with 15 bases between them. CDR3 coding DNA: TGTGCCAGCAGCTTAGAGGTGGACAGTGCAGGCAATCAGCCCCAGCATTTT. Encoded protein: CASSLEVDSAGNQPQHF.

This clonotype was detected ten times or more. This chain links TRBV7-2 with TRBJ2-6; D is tentatively TRBD1 or TRBD2 (5 bases each). Trimming removed 3 bases at V and 1 base at J, with 19 bases between. The CDR3 is 19 residues long. CDR1 and CDR2 from the germline V gene are SGHTA and FQGNSA. The CDR3 DNA reads TGTGCCAGCAGCTTGGGACCGCGCCTGCGATGGTCTGGGGCCAACGTCCTGACTTTC. Amino acid sequence: CASSLGPRLRWSGANVLTF.